The clone carrying this T cell receptor beta chain counts as medium-sized (0.01 to 0.1%). No treatment of any kind had been given to any patient before thyroid surgery. This sample was taken from a study of metastatic and nonmetastatic thyroid tumors. For the study at large: A comparison of repertoires was made across blood and tumor or nodule tissue from malignant and benign thyroid patients.

TCRdb re-analyzed the PCR reads through MiXCR. This table holds 30,000 to 40,000 clones, around 32% found once. The length of the CDR3 is 13 residues. The germline V and J ends were trimmed by 3 bases and 8 bases, with 13 bases remaining between them. The germline V gene has CDR1 MNHEY and CDR2 SVGAGI. This clonotype was sampled from a female donor with papillary thyroid cancer or a benign thyroid nodule (not recorded which). Some clones in this sample may be carry-over from other donors' samples. The chain uses TRBV6-5 and TRBJ1-2; D remains unclear. Sequenced sample: blood. The CDR3 coding sequence is TGTGCCAGCAGTTATAGGGAGCGGAGGGGCTACACCTTC. It yields the protein CASSYRERRGYTF.